The present TCR beta chain was sequenced within a study of somatic mutations in cytotoxic T cells in rheumatoid arthritis. As for the study in general: T-cell populations stained with V beta antibodies were in some cases flow-sorted at nearly 100% purity, including V beta1+ cells that were sequenced for TCRB. Study conclusions and caveats: Just what the expanded CD8+ clones targeted, in terms of antigens, remained unknown. Some patients, 8 of 65, had a largest CD8+ clone that exceeded 20% of CD8+ cells.

Remarks on this clone: Its antigen is currently unknown.

Sequencing used immunoSEQ multiplex PCR; TCRdb keeps in-frame clones, though not all of them. This sample has 15,000 to 20,000 clones, with approximately 83% found just once. Positive selection using magnetic beads isolated the CD4+ and CD8+ cells (purity was checked by flow cytometry). Germline V gene lookup returns CDR1 SNHLY and CDR2 FYNNEI. CDR3 length: 15 amino acids. V gave up 4 bases and J gave up 1 base, with 11 bases separating them. The J gene is TRBJ1-3, the V gene TRBV2; D is undetermined. This receptor was identified in a man between 18 and 35 years old with rheumatoid arthritis. Specimen: CD8+ T cells sorted from blood. The DNA of the CDR3 is TGTGCCAGCAGTGGCATGTGGGGATCTGGAAACACCATATATTTT. Amino acids: CASSGMWGSGNTIYF.